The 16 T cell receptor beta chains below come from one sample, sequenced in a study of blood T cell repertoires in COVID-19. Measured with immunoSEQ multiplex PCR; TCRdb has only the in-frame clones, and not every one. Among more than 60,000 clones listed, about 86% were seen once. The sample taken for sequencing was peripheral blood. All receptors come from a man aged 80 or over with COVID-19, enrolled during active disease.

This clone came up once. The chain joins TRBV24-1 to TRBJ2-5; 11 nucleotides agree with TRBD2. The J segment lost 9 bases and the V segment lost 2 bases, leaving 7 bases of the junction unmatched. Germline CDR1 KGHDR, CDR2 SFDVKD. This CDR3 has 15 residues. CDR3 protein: CATSDSGLAGRAQYF. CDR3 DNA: TGTGCCACCAGTGATTCTGGACTAGCGGGCAGGGCCCAGTACTTC.

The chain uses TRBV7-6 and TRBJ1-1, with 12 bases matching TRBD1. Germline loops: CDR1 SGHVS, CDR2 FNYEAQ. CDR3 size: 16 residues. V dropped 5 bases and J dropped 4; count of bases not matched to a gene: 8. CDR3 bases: TGTGCCAGCAGCAGCGGGACAGGGGGCCTTGGCACTGAAGCTTTCTTT. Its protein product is CASSSGTGGLGTEAFF.

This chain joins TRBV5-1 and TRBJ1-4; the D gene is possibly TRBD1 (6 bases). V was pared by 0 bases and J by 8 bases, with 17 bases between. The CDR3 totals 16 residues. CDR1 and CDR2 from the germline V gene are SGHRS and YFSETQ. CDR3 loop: CASSLESGGSEEKLFF. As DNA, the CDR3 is TGCGCCAGCAGCTTGGAATCGGGGGGCTCGGAGGAAAAACTGTTTTTT.

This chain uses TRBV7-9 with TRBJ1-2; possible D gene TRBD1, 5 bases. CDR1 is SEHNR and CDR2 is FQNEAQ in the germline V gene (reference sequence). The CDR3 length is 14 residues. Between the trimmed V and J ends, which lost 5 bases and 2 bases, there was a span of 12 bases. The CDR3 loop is CASSPSGGNYGYTF. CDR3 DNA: TGTGCCAGCAGCCCCTCGGGGGGGAACTATGGCTACACCTTC.

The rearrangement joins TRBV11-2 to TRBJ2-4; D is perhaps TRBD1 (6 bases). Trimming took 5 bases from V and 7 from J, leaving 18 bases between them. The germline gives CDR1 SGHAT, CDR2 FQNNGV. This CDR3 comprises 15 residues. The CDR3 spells CASSPNQGPGNIQYF. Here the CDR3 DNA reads TGTGCCAGCAGCCCGAACCAGGGGCCGGGGAACATTCAGTACTTC.

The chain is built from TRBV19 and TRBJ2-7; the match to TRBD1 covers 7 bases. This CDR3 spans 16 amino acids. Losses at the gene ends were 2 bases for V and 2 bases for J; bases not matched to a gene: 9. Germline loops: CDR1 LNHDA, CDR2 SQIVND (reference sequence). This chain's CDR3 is CASSITPQGPPYEQYF. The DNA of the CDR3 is TGTGCCAGTAGTATAACCCCACAGGGGCCTCCCTACGAGCAGTACTTC.

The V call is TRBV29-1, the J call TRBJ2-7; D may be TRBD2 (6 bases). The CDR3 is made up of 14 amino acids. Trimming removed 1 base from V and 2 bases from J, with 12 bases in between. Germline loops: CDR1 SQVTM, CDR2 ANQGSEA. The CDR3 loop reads CSVEVRAGTYEQYF. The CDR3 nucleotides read TGCAGCGTTGAAGTAAGGGCGGGAACCTACGAGCAGTACTTC.

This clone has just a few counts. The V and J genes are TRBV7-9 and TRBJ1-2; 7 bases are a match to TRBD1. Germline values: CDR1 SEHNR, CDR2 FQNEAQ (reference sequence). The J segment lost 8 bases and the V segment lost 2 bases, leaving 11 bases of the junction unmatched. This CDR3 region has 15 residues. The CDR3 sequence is CASSLQQGTLGGYTF. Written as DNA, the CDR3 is TGTGCCAGCAGCTTACAACAGGGGACCTTGGGAGGCTACACCTTC.

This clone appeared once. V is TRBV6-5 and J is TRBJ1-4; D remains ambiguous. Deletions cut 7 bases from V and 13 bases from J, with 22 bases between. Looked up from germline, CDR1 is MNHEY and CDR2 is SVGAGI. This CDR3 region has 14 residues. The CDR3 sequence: CASILEGHHSGLFF. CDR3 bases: TGTGCCAGCATCCTAGAGGGCCATCATAGCGGACTGTTTTTT.

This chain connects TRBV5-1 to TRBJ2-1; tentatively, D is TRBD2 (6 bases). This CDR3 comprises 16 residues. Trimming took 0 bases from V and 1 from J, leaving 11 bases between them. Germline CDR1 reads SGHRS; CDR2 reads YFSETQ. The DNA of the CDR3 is TGCGCCAGCAGCTTGGCGGGGGACTCTTCCTACAATGAGCAGTTCTTC. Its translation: CASSLAGDSSYNEQFF.

CDR3 residues: CASSYLAGAGETQYF. DNA of the CDR3: TGTGCCAGCAGCTACCTAGCGGGGGCGGGGGAGACCCAGTACTTC. V gene TRBV11-1 combines with J gene TRBJ2-5, with TRBD2 matching over 10 bases. CDR1 and CDR2 (germline): SGHAT, FQDESV (reference sequence). The CDR3 is 15 residues long. Germline trimming cut 4 bases from V and 5 bases from J; bases unmatched to any gene: 7.

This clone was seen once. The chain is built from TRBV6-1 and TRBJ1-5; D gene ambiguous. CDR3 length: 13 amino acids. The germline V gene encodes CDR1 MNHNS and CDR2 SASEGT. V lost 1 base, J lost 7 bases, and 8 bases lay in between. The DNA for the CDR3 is TGTGCCAGCAGTGAAGGAGTTAGACAGCCCCAGCATTTT. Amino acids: CASSEGVRQPQHF.

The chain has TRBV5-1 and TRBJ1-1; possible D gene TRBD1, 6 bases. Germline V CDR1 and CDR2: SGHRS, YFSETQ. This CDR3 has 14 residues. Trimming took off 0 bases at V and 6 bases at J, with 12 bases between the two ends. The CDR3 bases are TGCGCCAGCAGCTTGGGGGACATGAGCCCTGAAGCTTTCTTT. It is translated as CASSLGDMSPEAFF. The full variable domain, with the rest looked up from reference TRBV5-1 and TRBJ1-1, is KAGVTQTPRYLIKTRGQQVTLSCSPISGHRSVSWYQQTPGQGLQFLFEYFSETQRNKGNFPGRFSGRQFSNSRSEMNVSTLELGDSALYLCASSLGDMSPEAFFGQGTRLTVV.

CDR3 sequence (DNA): TGTGCCAGCGGGCGACAGGGTGGTATTGAAGCTTTCTTT. Residues: CASGRQGGIEAFF. J is TRBJ1-1 and V is TRBV2, with 7 bases lining up with TRBD1. Germline V gene data show CDR1 as SNHLY and CDR2 as FYNNEI. The CDR3 runs 13 residues. V was clipped by 8 bases and J by 7 bases; unmatched bases: 10. The complete variable domain, with remaining parts taken from reference TRBV2 and TRBJ1-1, reads EPEVTQTPSHQVTQMGQEVILRCVPISNHLYFYWYRQILGQKVEFLVSFYNNEISEKSEIFDDQFSVERPDGSNFTLKIRSTKLEDSAMYFCASGRQGGIEAFFGQGTRLTVV.

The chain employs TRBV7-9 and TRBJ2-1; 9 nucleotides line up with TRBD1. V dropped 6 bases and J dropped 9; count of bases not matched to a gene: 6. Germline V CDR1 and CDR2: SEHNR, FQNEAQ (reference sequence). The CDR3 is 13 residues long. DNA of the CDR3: TGTGCCAGCAGTCAACAGGGGGCAAGTGAGCAGTTCTTC. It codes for CASSQQGASEQFF.

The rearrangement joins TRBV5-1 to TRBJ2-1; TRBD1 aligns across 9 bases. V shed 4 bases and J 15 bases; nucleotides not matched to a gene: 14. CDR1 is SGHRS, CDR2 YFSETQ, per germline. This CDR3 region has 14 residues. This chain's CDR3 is CASSTTQGAILRFF. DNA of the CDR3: TGCGCCAGCAGCACCACACAGGGGGCCATTTTGCGGTTCTTC. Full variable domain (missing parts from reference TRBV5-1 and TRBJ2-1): KAGVTQTPRYLIKTRGQQVTLSCSPISGHRSVSWYQQTPGQGLQFLFEYFSETQRNKGNFPGRFSGRQFSNSRSEMNVSTLELGDSALYLCASSTTQGAILRFFGPGTRLTVL.